The 29 T cell receptor beta chains given below trace back to one sample, sequenced in a study of a mutant IDH1 vaccine in newly diagnosed glioma. Time point specified: week 23, last vaccination. Doses comprised 300 ug of mutant IDH1 20-mer peptide each, plus topical imiquimod. Their recognized antigens are unknown. TCRdb's table, derived via immunoSEQ multiplex PCR, lists solely in-frame clones and lacks some. Here the sample spans 25,000 to 30,000 clones, roughly 80% being singletons. Sequences were derived from PBMCs, sampled from a glioma patient whose treatment included an IDH1 peptide vaccine. These receptor sequences come from a woman aged 30 to 39 with glioma.

The chain has TRBV4-1 and TRBJ2-5; either TRBD1 or TRBD2 may fit D (5 bases each). This CDR3 contains 14 residues. V lost 2 bases and J lost 4, with 11 bases in between. Germline CDR1 and CDR2: MGHRA and YSYEKL. In nucleotides, the CDR3 is TGCGCCAGCAGCCAACCTAGGGGAGCAGAGACCCAGTACTTC. This sequence encodes CASSQPRGAETQYF.

The V call is TRBV25-1, the J call TRBJ2-7; maybe TRBD1 (5 bases). Trimming pared 6 bases from V and 2 bases from J, leaving 11 bases between. Germline V gives CDR1 MGHDK, CDR2 SYGVNS. The CDR3 contains 13 residues. CDR3 residues: CASRNRLTYEQYF. The CDR3 nucleotides read TGTGCCAGCAGGAACAGGCTCACCTACGAGCAGTACTTC.

This CDR3 is CASSSSGATEAFF. For the CDR3, the DNA is TGTGCCAGCAGCTCCTCAGGTGCCACTGAAGCTTTCTTT. V is TRBV5-5 and J is TRBJ1-1; D remains unclear. This CDR3 has 13 residues. V dropped 3 bases and J dropped 4 bases, with 10 bases sitting between them. Germline CDR1 reads SGHKS; CDR2 reads YYEKEE (reference sequence).

This clone was detected a few times. The chain employs TRBV4-1 and TRBJ2-7, with TRBD2 identical over 7 bases. V dropped 0 bases and J dropped 5; count of bases not matched to a gene: 10. The CDR3 is 16 residues long. Germline V gene lookup returns CDR1 MGHRA and CDR2 YSYEKL. The CDR3 loop reads CASSQDPFRGDDEQYF. DNA for the CDR3: TGCGCCAGCAGCCAAGATCCTTTTCGGGGGGATGACGAGCAGTACTTC.

This clone was detected once. The chain links TRBV7-9 to TRBJ2-7, with D possibly TRBD2 on 5 matching bases. Germline V gene data show CDR1 as SEHNR and CDR2 as FQNEAQ (reference sequence). The CDR3 spans 14 residues. V was cut by 2 bases and J by 0 bases, with 8 bases left in between. CDR3 sequence (DNA): TGTGCCAGCAGCTTATTCGGGGACTCCTACGAGCAGTACTTC. It is translated as CASSLFGDSYEQYF.

This clone has only a few counts. This sequence joins TRBV5-1 and TRBJ1-1; D may be TRBD1 (6 bases). This CDR3 has 12 residues. V lost 4 bases to trimming and J lost 3 bases, with 7 bases between them. Germline V gene data show CDR1 as SGHRS and CDR2 as YFSETQ. The DNA for the CDR3 is TGCGCCAGCAGCCAGGGGTACACTGAAGCTTTCTTT. Amino acids: CASSQGYTEAFF.

The chain uses TRBV18 and TRBJ2-5; 8 bases match TRBD2. Germline V CDR1 and CDR2: KGHSH, LQKENI. CDR3 length: 16 residues. The trim removed 5 bases at V and 5 bases at J, leaving 13 bases unmatched. CDR3 DNA sequence: TGTGCCAGCTCAGTCACCGGGACTAGGGTTAGGGAGACCCAGTACTTC. Its protein product is CASSVTGTRVRETQYF. The complete variable domain, with remaining parts taken from reference TRBV18 and TRBJ2-5, reads NAGVMQNPRHLVRRRGQEARLRCSPMKGHSHVYWYRQLPEEGLKFMVYLQKENIIDESGMPKERFSAEFPKEGPSILRIQQVVRGDSAAYFCASSVTGTRVRETQYFGPGTRLLVL.

This chain links TRBV14 with TRBJ1-2; D remains ambiguous. Germline CDR1 is SGHDN and CDR2 is FVKESK. This CDR3 comprises 13 residues. The V end was cut by 1 base, the J end by 7 bases, with 10 bases between. CDR3 region: CASSQGVAGGYTF. In nucleotides, the CDR3 is TGTGCCAGCAGCCAAGGGGTAGCCGGTGGCTACACCTTC. Full variable domain (missing parts from reference TRBV14 and TRBJ1-2): EAGVTQFPSHSVIEKGQTVTLRCDPISGHDNLYWYRRVMGKEIKFLLHFVKESKQDESGMPNNRFLAERTGGTYSTLKVQPAELEDSGVYFCASSQGVAGGYTFGSGTRLTVV.

The V call is TRBV4-1, the J call TRBJ1-3, with D perhaps TRBD1 (6 bases). CDR1 MGHRA and CDR2 YSYEKL come from the germline V gene. The CDR3 extends over 16 amino acids. V was pared by 2 bases and J by 5 bases, with 16 bases between. The CDR3 bases are TGCGCCAGCAGCCAAATGAGCGGGGGCGAGAGAAACACCATATATTTT. This sequence encodes CASSQMSGGERNTIYF.

The chain employs TRBV4-2 and TRBJ2-2; D is perhaps TRBD2 (6 bases). V gave up 0 bases and J gave up 1 base, with 15 bases separating them. Germline-derived CDR1 and CDR2 are LGHNA and YNFKEQ. The CDR3 runs to 18 residues. The CDR3 sequence is CASSQDLRGAGNTGELFF. The CDR3, as DNA: TGTGCCAGCAGCCAAGATCTCCGCGGAGCGGGGAACACCGGGGAGCTGTTTTTT.

This chain links TRBV5-4 with TRBJ2-7; 11 nucleotides match TRBD1. CDR1 and CDR2 (germline): SGHNT, YYREEE (reference sequence). The junction had 6 bases not matched to a gene; V was cut back by 8 bases and J by 5 bases. This CDR3 has 13 amino acids. The CDR3 region has the DNA TGTGCCAGTACATGGACAGGGGGCGACGAGCAGTACTTC. It codes for CASTWTGGDEQYF.

The rearrangement uses TRBV5-1 and TRBJ2-3; TRBD2 matches 8 bases. The CDR3 has 14 amino acids. The germline CDR1 and CDR2 sequences are SGHRS and YFSETQ. J was trimmed by 5 bases and V by 1 base; bases with no gene match: 3. The CDR3 region is CASSLRGGKDTQYF. The CDR3 nucleotides read TGCGCCAGCAGCTTGCGGGGGGGGAAAGATACGCAGTATTTT.

The chain has TRBV6-6 and TRBJ1-1, with a possible D match to TRBD1 (6 bases). V was clipped by 6 bases and J by 3 bases, with 11 bases between them. This CDR3 has 13 residues. Germline values: CDR1 MNHNY, CDR2 SVGAGI (reference sequence). The CDR3 sequence is CASSYAGDTEAFF. The CDR3 bases are TGTGCCAGCAGCTACGCAGGGGACACTGAAGCTTTCTTT.

The V call is TRBV7-2, the J call TRBJ2-1, with 13 bases matching TRBD2. Germline loops: CDR1 SGHTA, CDR2 FQGNSA. With V trimmed by 1 base and J by 8 bases, 8 bases remained unmatched. The CDR3 contains 17 residues. CDR3 DNA sequence: TGTGCCAGCAGCTTAGTATCGACTAGCGGGGGGCCTCATGAGCAGTTCTTC. This sequence encodes CASSLVSTSGGPHEQFF.

The CDR3, as DNA: TGTGCCAGCAGCGCCACAGGCGAGGGAGCTTTCTTT. Its protein is CASSATGEGAFF. V gene TRBV7-6 combines with J gene TRBJ1-1, with D perhaps TRBD1 (5 bases). V lost 5 bases and J lost 10, with 14 bases in between. This CDR3 contains 12 residues. The V gene's germline CDR1 is SGHVS and CDR2 FNYEAQ.

The chain couples TRBV4-2 to TRBJ1-2, with a tentative D call TRBD1 (5 bases). This CDR3 has 14 amino acids. CDR1 is LGHNA and CDR2 is YNFKEQ in the germline V gene. The V gene lost 4 bases and the J gene lost 6 bases, with 15 bases spanning the gap. DNA of the CDR3: TGTGCCAGCAGCCTTGTTCATACGGGGGATGGCTACACCTTC. Residues: CASSLVHTGDGYTF.

V gene TRBV2 combines with J gene TRBJ1-5; possibly TRBD1 for D (5 bases). This CDR3 contains 15 residues. Germline V gene lookup returns CDR1 SNHLY and CDR2 FYNNEI. V lost 4 bases and J 4 bases, leaving 14 bases between the germline ends. This chain's CDR3 is CASSVVLGGNQPQHF. CDR3 nucleotide sequence: TGTGCCAGCAGTGTTGTACTCGGGGGGAATCAGCCCCAGCATTTT. The full variable domain, completed using reference TRBV2 and TRBJ1-5, is EPEVTQTPSHQVTQMGQEVILRCVPISNHLYFYWYRQILGQKVEFLVSFYNNEISEKSEIFDDQFSVERPDGSNFTLKIRSTKLEDSAMYFCASSVVLGGNQPQHFGDGTRLSIL.

This clone was recorded once. V gene TRBV10-3 combines with J gene TRBJ1-5, with D possibly TRBD1 on 6 matching bases. Looked up from germline, CDR1 is ENHRY and CDR2 is SYGVKD. The CDR3 totals 15 residues. The V end lost 6 bases, the J end lost 3 bases, and 15 bases lay between the germline ends. In DNA form, the CDR3 reads TGTGCCATCAGGGAGGGCAGGGGAACCAATCAGCCCCAGCATTTT. It specifies CAIREGRGTNQPQHF.

The chain recombines TRBV15 with TRBJ1-2, with 7 bases matching TRBD1. The length of the CDR3 is 16 residues. The junction had 8 bases not matched to a gene; V was cut back by 0 bases and J by 4 bases. Germline lookup yields CDR1 LNHNV and CDR2 YYDKDF (reference sequence). DNA for the CDR3: TGTGCCACCAGCAGAGATGTTACAGGGGCAGGCTATGGCTACACCTTC. Translated, it gives CATSRDVTGAGYGYTF.

The chain carries TRBV2 and TRBJ2-2, with 7 nucleotides matching TRBD2. The junction had 5 bases not matched to a gene; V was cut back by 4 bases and J by 3 bases. Germline V gene sequence: CDR1 SNHLY, CDR2 FYNNEI. The CDR3 totals 15 residues. The CDR3 loop is CASSGGGTHTGELFF. The CDR3 DNA reads as TGTGCCAGCAGTGGGGGGGGAACCCACACCGGGGAGCTGTTTTTT. The variable domain in full, completed from reference TRBV2 and TRBJ2-2, reads EPEVTQTPSHQVTQMGQEVILRCVPISNHLYFYWYRQILGQKVEFLVSFYNNEISEKSEIFDDQFSVERPDGSNFTLKIRSTKLEDSAMYFCASSGGGTHTGELFFGEGSRLTVL.

The chain links TRBV29-1 to TRBJ2-3, with 8 positions matching TRBD2. Germline V CDR1 and CDR2: SQVTM, ANQGSEA. The junction had 5 bases not matched to a gene; V was cut back by 5 bases and J by 1 base. CDR3 length: 14 amino acids. As DNA, the CDR3 is TGCAGCGTTTCCCCGGGGGGGCGCACAGATACGCAGTATTTT. Translation: CSVSPGGRTDTQYF.

The chain recombines TRBV4-3 with TRBJ1-1; D perhaps matches TRBD1 (5 bases). V lost 1 base, J lost 0 bases, and 6 bases lay in between. Germline CDR1 and CDR2: LGHNA and YSLEER. The CDR3 is 14 amino acids. CDR3 DNA: TGCGCCAGCAGCCAAGGGACACTGAACACTGAAGCTTTCTTT. This gives the protein CASSQGTLNTEAFF.

V gene TRBV10-2 combines with J gene TRBJ1-5; D is perhaps TRBD1 (6 bases). The CDR3 loop spans 15 amino acids. Trimming removed 10 bases from V and 2 bases from J, with 18 bases in between. Germline V CDR1 and CDR2: WSHSY, SAAADI. As DNA, the CDR3 is TGCGCCACCGCCTGGGGGGCGAACGGCAATCAGCCCCAGCATTTT. It translates to CATAWGANGNQPQHF.

This chain joins TRBV2 and TRBJ2-5; 7 nucleotides line up with TRBD2. The CDR3 extends over 14 amino acids. The germline V gene encodes CDR1 SNHLY and CDR2 FYNNEI. J was trimmed by 3 bases and V by 4 bases; bases with no gene match: 5. This CDR3 is CASSGAGVEETQYF. DNA for the CDR3: TGTGCCAGCAGTGGGGCGGGGGTGGAAGAGACCCAGTACTTC.

The rearrangement joins TRBV4-3 to TRBJ1-1; D not resolved. V was clipped by 1 base and J by 3 bases, with 9 bases between them. CDR3 size: 14 residues. Germline-derived CDR1 and CDR2 are LGHNA and YSLEER. The CDR3 is CASSQGDGHTEAFF. CDR3 DNA: TGCGCCAGCAGCCAAGGAGATGGTCACACTGAAGCTTTCTTT.

The chain combines TRBV30 with TRBJ1-1; D uncertain. Germline CDR1 is GTSNPN and CDR2 is SVGIG (reference sequence). Trimming shortened V by 6 bases and J by 1 base, and 12 bases separated the two germline ends. The CDR3 is 13 amino acids. CDR3 coding DNA: TGTGCCTGTGTTTGGGAGAAGAACACTGAAGCTTTCTTT. It encodes CACVWEKNTEAFF.

The CDR3 sequence is CASSQDRGVWHTGELFF. In DNA, the CDR3 is TGCGCCAGCAGCCAAGATAGGGGGGTATGGCACACCGGGGAGCTGTTTTTT. V and J are TRBV4-1 and TRBJ2-2; D might be TRBD1 or TRBD2, each matching 6 bases. V was clipped by 0 bases and J by 3 bases, with 14 bases between them. Per the germline V gene, CDR1 is MGHRA and CDR2 is YSYEKL. The CDR3 spans 17 residues.

The V call is TRBV9, the J call TRBJ2-3; D call uncertain. This CDR3 spans 17 amino acids. V lost 2 bases and J 8 bases, leaving 24 bases between the germline ends. Germline V gene sequence: CDR1 SGDLS, CDR2 YYNGEE. The CDR3 nucleotides are TGTGCCAGCAGCGTTCTCTCCCCGGTAGGTTCATCGGTTACGCAGTATTTT. Translating gives CASSVLSPVGSSVTQYF.

This clone was counted between two and nine times. This chain connects TRBV5-1 to TRBJ1-1, with 8 bases matching TRBD1. Germline V CDR1 and CDR2: SGHRS, YFSETQ. V dropped 5 bases and J dropped 4; count of bases not matched to a gene: 7. The CDR3 covers 14 residues. The DNA for the CDR3 is TGCGCCAGCAGTTTACAGGGGGTAGGCACTGAAGCTTTCTTT. The encoded protein is CASSLQGVGTEAFF.